The 4 T cell receptor beta chains in this list originate from one sample, sequenced in a study of beta chain features in type 1 diabetes. Which antigens these TCRs recognize remains unknown. TCRB transcripts that were expressed got sequenced, as all of the isolated RNA had been reverse transcribed. Assay: immunoSEQ multiplex PCR; the TCRdb copy retains only in-frame clones and omits some. The sample has 680,000 or so clones; around an eighth are singletons. Study-wide points: Among patients with Type 1 diabetes, TCRB CDR3s were moderately but significantly shorter in every one of the four CD4+ subsets.

The sequenced sample was naive CD4+ T cells from blood. The receptors here all came from a young man with type 1 diabetes.

This clone has more than one count but fewer than ten. This chain's CDR3 is CASSGDPGGNTEAFF. For the CDR3, the DNA is TGTGCCAGCAGCGGAGACCCTGGGGGGAACACTGAAGCTTTCTTT. The chain carries TRBV9 and TRBJ1-1; D is perhaps TRBD1 (5 bases). Trimming took 3 bases from V and 1 from J, leaving 13 bases between them. Looked up from germline, CDR1 is SGDLS and CDR2 is YYNGEE. The CDR3 length is 15 residues.

The chain links TRBV7-6 to TRBJ2-5; the match to TRBD1 covers 11 bases. The CDR3 is 15 amino acids. Trimming at V came to 5 bases and at J to 6 bases, leaving 8 bases not matched to a gene. Germline assignment: CDR1 SGHVS and CDR2 FNYEAQ. CDR3 amino acids: CASSSGQGAVKTQYF. The CDR3 region has the DNA TGTGCCAGCAGCAGCGGACAGGGGGCTGTGAAGACCCAGTACTTC.

The V and J genes are TRBV28 and TRBJ1-1; D call uncertain. Germline V gene lookup returns CDR1 MDHEN and CDR2 SYDVKM. V lost 2 bases and J lost 2, with 9 bases in between. The CDR3 consists of 14 residues. The CDR3 DNA is TGTGCCAGCAGTTTAGTGGACGTCAACACTGAAGCTTTCTTT. Residues: CASSLVDVNTEAFF.

The V gene is TRBV4-1, the J gene TRBJ2-3; D is possibly TRBD1 (6 bases). With 4 bases removed from V and 3 bases from J, the gap between germline ends came to 17 bases. The CDR3 loop spans 16 amino acids. Germline CDR1 is MGHRA and CDR2 is YSYEKL. The CDR3 here is CASSRLGGYRTDTQYF. CDR3 nucleotides: TGCGCCAGCAGCCGCCTAGGGGGATACAGGACAGATACGCAGTATTTT.